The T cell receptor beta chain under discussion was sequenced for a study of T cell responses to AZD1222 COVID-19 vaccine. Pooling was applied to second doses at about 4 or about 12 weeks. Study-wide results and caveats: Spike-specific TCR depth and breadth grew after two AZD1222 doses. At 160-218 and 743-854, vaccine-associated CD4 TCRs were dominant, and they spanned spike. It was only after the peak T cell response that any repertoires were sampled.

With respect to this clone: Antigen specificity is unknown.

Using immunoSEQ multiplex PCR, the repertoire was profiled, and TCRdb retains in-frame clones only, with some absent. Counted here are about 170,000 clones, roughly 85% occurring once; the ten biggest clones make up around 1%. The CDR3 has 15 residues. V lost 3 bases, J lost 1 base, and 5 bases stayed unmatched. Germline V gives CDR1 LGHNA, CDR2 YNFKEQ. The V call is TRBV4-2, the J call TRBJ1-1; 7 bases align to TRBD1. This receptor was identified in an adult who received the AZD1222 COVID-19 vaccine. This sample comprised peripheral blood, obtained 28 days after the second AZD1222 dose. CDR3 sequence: CASSQGTVRNTEAFF. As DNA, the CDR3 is TGTGCCAGCAGCCAGGGGACAGTCCGGAACACTGAAGCTTTCTTT.